This T cell receptor beta chain was identified during a study of blood T cell repertoires in COVID-19. Study in general: Whether acute or convalescent, the COVID-19 samples came from the United States, Italy and Spain. PBMCs, B-cell-depleted T cells, or T cells provided the cDNA or gDNA that made up the material.

Seattle patient enrollment occurred during active infection, with longitudinal follow-up thereafter. The authors' processing: Reference gene primer amplification gave nucleated cell count estimates. Profiling relied on immunoSEQ multiplex PCR, and the TCRdb table lists in-frame clones only, not all of them. That table furnishes V, J and clone size, whereas the DNA furnished D and trimming. The sample holds roughly 90,000 clones, roughly nine tenths seen once. The sample comprised peripheral blood. The TCR was taken from a middle-aged man with COVID-19, enrolled during active disease.

Written as DNA, the CDR3 is TGTGCCGCCGACAGGGGTAATCAGCCCCAGCATTTT. Translating it yields CAADRGNQPQHF. V and J are TRBV10-3 and TRBJ1-5; 8 bases agree with TRBD1. CDR1 is ENHRY and CDR2 is SYGVKD in the germline V gene. This CDR3 has 12 residues. Losses at the gene ends were 11 bases for V and 4 bases for J; bases not matched to a gene: 4.